This T cell receptor beta chain was identified during a study of blood T cells in healthy people across ages. Study results and limitations: Estimates based on one million T cells were treated as lower bounds.

V was shortened by 1 base and J by 5 bases, with 15 bases between the two germline ends. Germline CDR1 is SGHKS and CDR2 is YYEKEE (reference sequence). This CDR3 comprises 15 residues. Of note for this clonotype: What it binds is unknown.

The use of a sample-barcoded 5' primer and a J-beta primer mix characterized a second PCR of about 6 to 11 cycles. Each CDR3 protein gets one entry after TCRdb re-called the 5' RACE reads with MiXCR. In the table there are some 1.7 million distinct CDR3 sequences, 28% of which are singletons. This sequence was found in a woman aged 30 to 39 in good health. The V gene is TRBV5-5, the J gene TRBJ1-2, with D unclear. The sequenced sample was blood. CDR3 in DNA: TGTGCCAGCAGCTTGAGCCCAATCCTTGAGTATGGCTACACCTTC. Translating it yields CASSLSPILEYGYTF.